These 4 T cell receptor beta chains came from one sample sequenced in a study of human T cells and chemical hapten exposure (dated by TCRdb to about 2021). What this sample's time point label stands for: patch test 2, 6 weeks after DPC sensitization. The sample's treatment or condition, from its label and the paper: therapeutic diphenylcyclopropenone sensitization with weekly scalp DPC. The library was built by means of RACE. Instrument used: NextSeq 500. The public reads were quality trimmed at Q25 with fastp and then assembled into clones with MiXCR by TCRdb, keeping productive beta chains. Rows matching on CDR3 protein sequence are summarized as one entry with the most common DNA and genes. The sample table holds approximately 75,000 distinct CDR3 sequences, of which about 8.5% were seen once. The ten top clones hold around 3.5% of the sample. This sample comprised whole blood, obtained in connection with sensitization to the hapten diphenylcyclopropenone (DPC). All receptors come from a woman in her forties or fifties with alopecia areata. Some clones in this sample may be carry-over from other donors' samples.

The V and J genes are TRBV11-2 and TRBJ2-3; TRBD1 agrees at 7 bases. CDR1 and CDR2 (germline): SGHAT, FQNNGV. The CDR3 runs to 15 residues. J lost 0 bases, V lost 6 bases, and 6 bases had no gene match. The CDR3 loop is CASSTRTGSTDTQYF. The DNA of the CDR3 is TGTGCCAGCAGTACTAGGACAGGTAGCACAGATACGCAGTATTTT.

In its sample, this clonotype was seen a few times. This chain uses TRBV5-1 with TRBJ2-3, with D possibly being TRBD1 (7 bases). Germline V gene lookup returns CDR1 SGHRS and CDR2 YFSETQ. Trimming shortened V by 0 bases and J by 10 bases, and 15 bases separated the two germline ends. This CDR3 has 14 amino acids. The CDR3 protein is CASSLGQPRGAQYF. The DNA of the CDR3 is TGCGCCAGCAGCTTGGGACAGCCCAGGGGGGCGCAGTATTTT.

This clonotype was seen a few times. The chain combines TRBV11-2 with TRBJ2-6; no firm D call. Trimming took 5 bases from V and 2 from J, leaving 13 bases between them. The CDR3 contains 16 residues. The germline CDR1 and CDR2 sequences are SGHAT and FQNNGV. CDR3 sequence (DNA): TGTGCCAGCAGCCCCCGGGCCGGGCCTGGGGCCAACGTCCTGACTTTC. Protein product: CASSPRAGPGANVLTF.

This clonotype was recorded a few times. The chain combines TRBV30 with TRBJ2-3, with D possibly matching TRBD1 (5 bases). The CDR3 totals 12 residues. Trimming left V 0 bases short and J 6 bases short, with 7 bases between. Germline values: CDR1 GTSNPN, CDR2 SVGIG (reference sequence). The CDR3 is CAWSVRQDTQYF. CDR3 sequence (DNA): TGTGCCTGGAGTGTAAGACAGGATACGCAGTATTTT.